This T cell receptor (beta chain) was observed in a study of T cells in Graves' hyperthyroidism and ophthalmopathy. General observations from the study: Most expanded thyroid clonotypes above 0.001 recurred in blood. It was a median 6.5 months before onset that the model predicted ophthalmopathy.

The investigators amplified TCR beta CDR3 regions from RNA transcripts. The HTBI set primed first-round TCR CDR3 RT-PCR. TCRdb processed the multiplex PCR reads anew with MiXCR; each CDR3 protein has one entry. The sample records about 210,000 distinct CDR3 sequences, about 15% being singletons. As regards this clonotype: The target antigen is unknown.

Stable disease denoted Graves' hyperthyroidism without ophthalmopathy progression within 18 months. The study based diagnoses on clinical symptoms, serum thyroxine and TRAb, thyroid ultrasound and orbital computed tomography. The CDR3 has 14 residues. Trimming removed 3 bases from V and 1 base from J, with 10 bases in between. Germline V lookup: CDR1 SGHAT, CDR2 FQNNGV. V usage is TRBV11-2 and J usage is TRBJ2-7, with D hard to call. Sequencing was done on a sample of blood. The TCR originated in a middle-aged man with Graves' hyperthyroidism. The CDR3: CASSFLPHSYEQYF. The CDR3 DNA sequence: TGTGCCAGCAGCTTCCTTCCCCATTCCTACGAGCAGTACTTC.